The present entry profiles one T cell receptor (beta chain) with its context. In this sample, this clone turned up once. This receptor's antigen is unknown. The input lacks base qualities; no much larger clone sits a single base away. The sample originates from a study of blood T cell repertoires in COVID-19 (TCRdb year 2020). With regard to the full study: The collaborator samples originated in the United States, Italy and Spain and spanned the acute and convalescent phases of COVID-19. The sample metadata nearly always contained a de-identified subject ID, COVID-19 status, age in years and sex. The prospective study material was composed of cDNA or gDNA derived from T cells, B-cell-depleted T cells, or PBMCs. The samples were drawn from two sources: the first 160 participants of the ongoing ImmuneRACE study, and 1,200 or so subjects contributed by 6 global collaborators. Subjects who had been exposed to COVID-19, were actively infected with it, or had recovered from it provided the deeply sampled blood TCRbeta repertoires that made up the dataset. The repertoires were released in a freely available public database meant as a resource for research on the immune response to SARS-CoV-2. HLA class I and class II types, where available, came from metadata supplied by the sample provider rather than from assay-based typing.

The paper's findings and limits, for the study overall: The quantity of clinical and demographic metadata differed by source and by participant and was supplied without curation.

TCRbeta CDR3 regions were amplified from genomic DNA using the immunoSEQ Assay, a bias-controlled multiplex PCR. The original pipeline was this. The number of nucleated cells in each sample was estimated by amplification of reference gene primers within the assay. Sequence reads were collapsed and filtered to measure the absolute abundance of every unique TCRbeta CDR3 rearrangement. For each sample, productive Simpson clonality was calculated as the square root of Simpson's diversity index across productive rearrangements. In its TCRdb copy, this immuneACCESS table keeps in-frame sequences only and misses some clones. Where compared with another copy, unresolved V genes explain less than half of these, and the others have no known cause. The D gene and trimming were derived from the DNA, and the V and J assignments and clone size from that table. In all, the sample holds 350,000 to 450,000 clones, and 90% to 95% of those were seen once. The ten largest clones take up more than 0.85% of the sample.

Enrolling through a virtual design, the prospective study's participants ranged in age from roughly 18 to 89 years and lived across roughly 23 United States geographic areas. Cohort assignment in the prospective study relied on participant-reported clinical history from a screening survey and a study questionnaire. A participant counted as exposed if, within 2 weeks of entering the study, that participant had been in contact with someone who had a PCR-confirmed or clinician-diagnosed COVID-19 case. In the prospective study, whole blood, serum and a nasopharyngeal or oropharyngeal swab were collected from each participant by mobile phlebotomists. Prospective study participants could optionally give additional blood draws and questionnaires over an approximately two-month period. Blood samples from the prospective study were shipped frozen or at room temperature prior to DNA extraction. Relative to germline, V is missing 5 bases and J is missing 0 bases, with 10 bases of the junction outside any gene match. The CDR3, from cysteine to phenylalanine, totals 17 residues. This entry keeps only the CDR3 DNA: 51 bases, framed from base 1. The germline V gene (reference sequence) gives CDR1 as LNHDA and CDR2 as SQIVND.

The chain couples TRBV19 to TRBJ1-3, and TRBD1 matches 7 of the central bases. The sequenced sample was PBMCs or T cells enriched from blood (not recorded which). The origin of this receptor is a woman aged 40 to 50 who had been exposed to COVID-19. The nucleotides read TGTGCCAGTAGTCTCGGACAGGTACCGACCTCTGGAAACACCATATATTTT. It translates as CASSLGQVPTSGNTIYF.